The 30 T cell receptor beta chains below all came from one sample that was sequenced in a study of cytomegalovirus exposure and HLA in healthy donors. The primer mix had 60 Vbeta and 13 Jbeta primers. Sequenced by immunoSEQ multiplex PCR; TCRdb stores in-frame clones only, minus some. This table holds 150,000 to 250,000 clones, 75% to 85% found once. The material sequenced was PBMCs. The receptors shown here come from a girl aged 10 to 17 in good health and CMV-seropositive.

The rearrangement links TRBV4-1 to TRBJ2-5; perhaps TRBD1 as D (6 bases). Trimming removed 1 base from V and 5 bases from J, with 14 bases in between. The length of the CDR3 is 15 residues. Germline CDR1 and CDR2: MGHRA and YSYEKL. The CDR3 protein is CASSQVLGGYETQYF. DNA for the CDR3: TGCGCCAGCAGCCAAGTCCTTGGGGGCTATGAGACCCAGTACTTC.

The chain joins TRBV6-1 to TRBJ1-2, with 8 nucleotides matching TRBD1. The J segment lost 6 bases and the V segment lost 4 bases, leaving 4 bases of the junction unmatched. Germline CDR1 reads MNHNS; CDR2 reads SASEGT. CDR3 length: 13 residues. The CDR3 here is CASSVDRGDGYTF. The CDR3 region has the DNA TGTGCCAGCAGTGTAGACAGGGGAGATGGCTACACCTTC.

The rearrangement joins TRBV27 to TRBJ2-7; weak D call: TRBD1 (6 bases). Trimming pared 2 bases from V and 3 bases from J, leaving 14 bases between. The CDR3 runs to 15 residues. The V gene's germline CDR1 is MNHEY and CDR2 SMNVEV (reference sequence). Written as DNA, the CDR3 is TGTGCCAGCAGTTTAGAGGGGGAACCGGGCTACGAGCAGTACTTC. The encoded protein is CASSLEGEPGYEQYF.

This chain links TRBV6-1 with TRBJ1-5; no clear D gene. Trimming pared 7 bases from V and 2 bases from J, leaving 15 bases between. CDR1 MNHNS and CDR2 SASEGT come from the germline V gene. The CDR3 covers 15 residues. The CDR3 loop is CASTTRGRGNQPQHF. CDR3 bases: TGTGCCAGCACCACGCGAGGGAGGGGCAATCAGCCCCAGCATTTT.

The chain employs TRBV21-1 and TRBJ1-2; the table's D call of TRBD1 was not tested on the DNA. TRBV21-1 corresponds to a pseudogene. The CDR3 has 14 amino acids. CDR3 region: CASSGSGTLYGYTF. CDR3 bases: TGTGCCAGCAGCGGGTCCGGGACACTCTATGGCTACACCTTC.

This chain links TRBV9 with TRBJ2-2; D possibly corresponds to TRBD2 (5 bases). The V end lost 0 bases, the J end lost 5 bases, and 8 bases lay between the germline ends. The CDR3 spans 14 residues. Germline V gene data show CDR1 as SGDLS and CDR2 as YYNGEE. The CDR3 protein is CASSVDGETGELFF. DNA for the CDR3: TGTGCCAGCAGCGTAGATGGGGAGACCGGGGAGCTGTTTTTT.

This chain connects TRBV27 to TRBJ1-5, with D hard to call. CDR3 size: 12 residues. Germline V lookup: CDR1 MNHEY, CDR2 SMNVEV (reference sequence). The ends were cut back, 3 bases at V and 6 bases at J, with 6 bases in the middle. The DNA for the CDR3 is TGTGCCAGCAGTTTCCCGGGTCAGCCCCAGCATTTT. Protein: CASSFPGQPQHF.

This sequence joins TRBV19 and TRBJ2-1, with 9 bases that match TRBD1. The V and J ends lost 5 bases and 5 bases, in that order; junction bases with no gene match: 7. Germline CDR1 and CDR2: LNHDA and SQIVND (reference sequence). The CDR3 extends over 15 amino acids. The CDR3 DNA is TGTGCCAGTAGTGACCCGGGACAGGGAGACAATGAGCAGTTCTTC. Its translation: CASSDPGQGDNEQFF.

The chain uses TRBV19 and TRBJ1-3, with unresolved D. The length of the CDR3 is 15 residues. Germline lookup yields CDR1 LNHDA and CDR2 SQIVND (reference sequence). With 3 bases removed from V and 2 bases from J, the gap between germline ends came to 11 bases. The CDR3, as DNA: TGTGCCAGTAGTATTCAGGCAGGAACTGGAAACACCATATATTTT. It encodes CASSIQAGTGNTIYF.

The rearrangement joins TRBV27 to TRBJ2-2, with a possible D match to TRBD2 (5 bases). V lost 3 bases to trimming and J lost 0 bases, with 5 bases between them. The CDR3 covers 14 residues. CDR1 and CDR2 from the germline V gene are MNHEY and SMNVEV (reference sequence). The CDR3 bases are TGTGCCAGCAGTTTGGGAGCGAACACCGGGGAGCTGTTTTTT. Its protein is CASSLGANTGELFF.

The chain recombines TRBV19 with TRBJ1-4; D is unresolved. CDR1 is LNHDA and CDR2 is SQIVND in the germline V gene (reference sequence). Trimming pared 7 bases from V and 8 bases from J, leaving 17 bases between. CDR3 length: 14 amino acids. The CDR3 nucleotides are TGTGCCAGTATTTCGACGCGGAAGGAAGAAAAACTGTTTTTT. This gives the protein CASISTRKEEKLFF.

The chain couples TRBV10-3 to TRBJ2-3; 7 positions agree with TRBD1. In germline, CDR1 is ENHRY, CDR2 SYGVKD. V gave up 3 bases and J gave up 4 bases; unmatched junction bases: 10. This CDR3 contains 16 residues. The DNA for the CDR3 is TGTGCCATCAGTGATGGGCTCGAGGGGGCCTCAGATACGCAGTATTTT. Its translation: CAISDGLEGASDTQYF.

The V gene is TRBV19, the J gene TRBJ2-5; TRBD1 matches 9 bases. Germline V gene data show CDR1 as LNHDA and CDR2 as SQIVND (reference sequence). The CDR3 is 17 residues long. Trimming removed 0 bases from V and 7 bases from J; junction bases left unmatched: 12. CDR3 sequence reads: CASSIEGDRAPIGTQYF. CDR3 nucleotides: TGTGCCAGTAGTATAGAAGGGGACAGGGCCCCAATTGGGACCCAGTACTTC.

This chain joins TRBV5-1 and TRBJ2-5; 13 positions agree with TRBD2. The closer fit of TRBJ2-7 to the DNA end suggests the J call may be wrong. This CDR3 is 18 amino acids long. The V gene's germline CDR1 is SGHRS and CDR2 YFSETQ. CDR3 protein: CASSPTKTSGGQTYEQYF. DNA of the CDR3: TGCGCCAGCAGCCCTACCAAGACTAGCGGGGGGCAGACCTACGAGCAGTACTTC.

The V call is TRBV5-1, the J call TRBJ2-3; 13 bases fit TRBD2. V dropped 3 bases and J dropped 1; count of bases not matched to a gene: 2. Looked up from germline, CDR1 is SGHRS and CDR2 is YFSETQ. This CDR3 is built from 16 residues. In DNA form, the CDR3 reads TGCGCCAGCAGCTCCGGGACTAGCGGGGGCACAGATACGCAGTATTTT. It codes for CASSSGTSGGTDTQYF.

This chain uses TRBV18 with TRBJ1-1; TRBD1 is a possible D gene (5 bases). Germline CDR1 reads KGHSH; CDR2 reads LQKENI. Trimming took off 1 base at V and 1 base at J, with 13 bases between the two ends. The CDR3 length is 16 residues. This CDR3 is CASSPLGGFGNTEAFF. CDR3 DNA: TGTGCCAGCTCACCACTGGGGGGTTTTGGGAACACTGAAGCTTTCTTT.

The chain links TRBV5-1 to TRBJ1-1; 7 nucleotides align to TRBD1. Germline V gene data show CDR1 as SGHRS and CDR2 as YFSETQ. The CDR3 totals 18 residues. The J segment lost 0 bases and the V segment lost 0 bases, leaving 11 bases of the junction unmatched. The CDR3 protein is CASSLADRAGGLNTEAFF. The DNA for the CDR3 is TGCGCCAGCAGCTTGGCCGATAGGGCAGGGGGACTGAACACTGAAGCTTTCTTT.

This clone was observed a few times. This chain joins TRBV5-4 and TRBJ2-3; 7 bases are shared with TRBD2. Looked up from germline, CDR1 is SGHNT and CDR2 is YYREEE (reference sequence). CDR3 length equals 16 residues. V dropped 0 bases and J dropped 4; count of bases not matched to a gene: 8. The CDR3 spells CASSLGASGNSDTQYF. The CDR3 DNA follows: TGTGCCAGCAGCTTGGGGGCTAGCGGTAATTCAGATACGCAGTATTTT.

The chain joins TRBV5-8 to TRBJ1-4; D not certain. Germline V gene sequence: CDR1 SGHTS, CDR2 YDEGEE. The CDR3 is made up of 18 amino acids. The V gene lost 0 bases and the J gene lost 1 base, with 16 bases spanning the gap. The CDR3 region is CASSLAPGRGITNEKLFF. The CDR3 DNA is TGTGCCAGCAGCTTGGCCCCAGGACGGGGAATAACTAATGAAAAACTGTTTTTT.

On this clone itself: Other DNA sequences in this specimen translate into the identical CDR3. The rearrangement uses TRBV5-1 and TRBJ1-1; the match to TRBD1 covers 7 bases. Germline V lookup: CDR1 SGHRS, CDR2 YFSETQ. V shed 4 bases, J shed 2 bases, and the junction held 8 bases outside the gene matches. CDR3 length: 15 amino acids. The CDR3 reads CASSLGTGVNTEAFF. The CDR3 bases are TGCGCCAGCAGCCTCGGTACAGGGGTTAACACTGAAGCTTTCTTT. Using reference TRBV5-1 and TRBJ1-1 for the parts outside the CDR3, the full variable domain is KAGVTQTPRYLIKTRGQQVTLSCSPISGHRSVSWYQQTPGQGLQFLFEYFSETQRNKGNFPGRFSGRQFSNSRSEMNVSTLELGDSALYLCASSLGTGVNTEAFFGQGTRLTVV.

The rearrangement joins TRBV27 to TRBJ1-5, with TRBD1 matching over 12 bases. This CDR3 is built from 17 residues. Germline V gene sequence: CDR1 MNHEY, CDR2 SMNVEV (reference sequence). The trim removed 7 bases at V and 2 bases at J, leaving 9 bases unmatched. CDR3 amino acids: CASIKGQGAGGNQPQHF. The CDR3 DNA sequence: TGTGCCAGCATTAAGGGACAGGGGGCGGGAGGCAATCAGCCCCAGCATTTT.

The chain uses TRBV2 and TRBJ2-2, with D possibly TRBD2 on 5 matching bases. The CDR3 length is 16 residues. The germline V gene has CDR1 SNHLY and CDR2 FYNNEI. The ends were cut back, 7 bases at V and 3 bases at J, with 18 bases in the middle. The CDR3 DNA reads TGTGCCAGCAAAGGGAACCGAGGGCAGGACACCGGGGAGCTGTTTTTT. Translating gives CASKGNRGQDTGELFF.

V and J are TRBV5-5 and TRBJ2-2; no clear D gene. Germline-derived CDR1 and CDR2 are SGHKS and YYEKEE (reference sequence). V lost 4 bases and J 0 bases, leaving 10 bases between the germline ends. The CDR3 spans 15 residues. CDR3 bases: TGTGCCAGCAGCCCTGGCTCCGCGAACACCGGGGAGCTGTTTTTT. This encodes CASSPGSANTGELFF.

This chain uses TRBV7-2 with TRBJ2-3, with D perhaps TRBD1 (5 bases). The CDR3 consists of 16 residues. The V and J ends lost 5 bases and 0 bases respectively, with 15 bases between them. Germline CDR1 is SGHTA and CDR2 is FQGNSA. Written as DNA, the CDR3 is TGTGCCAGCAGCCTGGGGCCCACCGACAGCACAGATACGCAGTATTTT. Translated, it gives CASSLGPTDSTDTQYF.

The CDR3 here is CASSQVIRGQPQHF. CDR3 nucleotide sequence: TGCGCCAGCAGCCAAGTTATTCGGGGTCAGCCCCAGCATTTT. The V and J genes are TRBV4-3 and TRBJ1-5; no clear D gene. Germline assignment: CDR1 LGHNA and CDR2 YSLEER. The CDR3 totals 14 residues. V was cut by 1 base and J by 6 bases, with 10 bases left in between.

V usage is TRBV7-9 and J usage is TRBJ1-3; D uncertain. CDR1 SEHNR and CDR2 FQNEAQ come from the germline V gene (reference sequence). This CDR3 region has 17 residues. V lost 1 base and J 0 bases, leaving 13 bases between the germline ends. The CDR3 here is CASSLGHSVNSGNTIYF. The CDR3 DNA reads as TGTGCCAGCAGCTTAGGCCACTCGGTGAACTCTGGAAACACCATATATTTT.

This chain uses TRBV6-5 with TRBJ1-2; no clear D. V was cut by 2 bases and J by 2 bases, with 12 bases left in between. This CDR3 is built from 15 residues. Germline V CDR1 and CDR2: MNHEY, SVGAGI. The CDR3 here is CASSYLSDGNYGYTF. The CDR3 nucleotides read TGTGCCAGCAGTTACCTGTCAGACGGGAACTATGGCTACACCTTC.

This clone was counted only a few times. V usage is TRBV10-3 and J usage is TRBJ1-5; D call uncertain. CDR3 length: 13 amino acids. The germline V gene has CDR1 ENHRY and CDR2 SYGVKD. As DNA, the CDR3 is TGTGGACGTGGAGATATGGGCAATCAGCCCCAGCATTTT. It specifies CGRGDMGNQPQHF.

This chain joins TRBV6-5 and TRBJ1-5; no firm D call. Trimming shortened V by 8 bases and J by 0 bases, and 8 bases separated the two germline ends. CDR1 is MNHEY, CDR2 SVGAGI, per germline. The CDR3 totals 13 residues. CDR3 protein: CASQQNSNQPQHF. The CDR3 DNA reads as TGTGCCAGCCAACAGAATAGCAATCAGCCCCAGCATTTT.

As DNA, the CDR3 is TGCGCCAGCAGCCAAATTGGCCGCGGCTATGGCTACACCTTC. It yields the protein CASSQIGRGYGYTF. The chain employs TRBV4-3 and TRBJ1-2; D uncertain. V lost 2 bases, J lost 4 bases, and 11 bases lay in between. Germline loops: CDR1 LGHNA, CDR2 YSLEER. The CDR3 covers 14 residues.